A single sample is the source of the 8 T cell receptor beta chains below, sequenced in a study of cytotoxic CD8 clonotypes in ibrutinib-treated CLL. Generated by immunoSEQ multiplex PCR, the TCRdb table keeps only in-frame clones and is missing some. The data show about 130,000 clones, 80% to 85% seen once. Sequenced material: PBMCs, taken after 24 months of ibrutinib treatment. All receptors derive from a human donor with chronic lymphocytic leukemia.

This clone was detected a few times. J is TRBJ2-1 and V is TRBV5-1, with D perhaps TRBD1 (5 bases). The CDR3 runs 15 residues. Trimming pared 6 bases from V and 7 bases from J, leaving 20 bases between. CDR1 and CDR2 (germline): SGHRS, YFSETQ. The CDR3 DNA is TGCGCCAGCACCCCGGAGTGGGGCAGTAGGAATGAGCAGTTCTTC. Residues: CASTPEWGSRNEQFF. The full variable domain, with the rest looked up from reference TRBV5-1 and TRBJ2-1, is KAGVTQTPRYLIKTRGQQVTLSCSPISGHRSVSWYQQTPGQGLQFLFEYFSETQRNKGNFPGRFSGRQFSNSRSEMNVSTLELGDSALYLCASTPEWGSRNEQFFGPGTRLTVL.

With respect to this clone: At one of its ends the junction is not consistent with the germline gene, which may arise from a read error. As DNA, the CDR3 is TGTGCCAGCAGCTTGGTGCGGGGGGCCAATATTTTT. Translating it yields CASSLVRGANIF. This rearrangement joins TRBV5-6 to TRBJ2-3; 8 bases fit TRBD2. The CDR3 contains 12 residues. In germline, CDR1 is SGHDT, CDR2 YYEEEE.

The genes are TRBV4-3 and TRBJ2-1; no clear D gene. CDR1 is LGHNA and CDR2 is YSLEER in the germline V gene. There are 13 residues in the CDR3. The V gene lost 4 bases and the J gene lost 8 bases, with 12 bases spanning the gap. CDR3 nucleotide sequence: TGCGCCAGCAGCCCGCCCAACGGAGATGAGCAGTTCTTC. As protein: CASSPPNGDEQFF.

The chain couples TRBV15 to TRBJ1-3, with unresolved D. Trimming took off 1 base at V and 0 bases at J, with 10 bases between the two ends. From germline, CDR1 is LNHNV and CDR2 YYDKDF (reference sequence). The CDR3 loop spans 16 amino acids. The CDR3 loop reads CATSRVGSTSGNTIYF. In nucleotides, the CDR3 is TGTGCCACCAGCAGAGTCGGATCTACCTCTGGAAACACCATATATTTT.

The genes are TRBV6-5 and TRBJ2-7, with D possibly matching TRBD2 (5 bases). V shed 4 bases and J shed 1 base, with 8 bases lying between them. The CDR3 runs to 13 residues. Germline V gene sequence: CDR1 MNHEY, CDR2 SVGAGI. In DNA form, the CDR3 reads TGTGCCAGCAGTTTTCGGACTTCCTACGAGCAGTACTTC. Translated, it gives CASSFRTSYEQYF.

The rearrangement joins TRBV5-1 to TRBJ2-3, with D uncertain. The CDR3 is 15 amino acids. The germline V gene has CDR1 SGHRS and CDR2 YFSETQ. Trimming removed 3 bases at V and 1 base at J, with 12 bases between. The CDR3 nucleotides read TGCGCCAGCAGCTACGAAACGGGTGGCACAGATACGCAGTATTTT. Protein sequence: CASSYETGGTDTQYF.

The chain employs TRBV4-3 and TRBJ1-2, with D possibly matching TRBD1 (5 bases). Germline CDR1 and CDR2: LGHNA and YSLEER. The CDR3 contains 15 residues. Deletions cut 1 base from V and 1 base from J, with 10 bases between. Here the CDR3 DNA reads TGCGCCAGCAGCCAAGCAACTGGGGGTAACTATGGCTACACCTTC. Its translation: CASSQATGGNYGYTF.

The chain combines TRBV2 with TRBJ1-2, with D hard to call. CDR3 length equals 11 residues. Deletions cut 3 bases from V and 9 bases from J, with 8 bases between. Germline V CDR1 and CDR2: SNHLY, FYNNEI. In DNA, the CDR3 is TGTGCCAGCAGTGACATCACGCGCTACACCTTC. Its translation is CASSDITRYTF.